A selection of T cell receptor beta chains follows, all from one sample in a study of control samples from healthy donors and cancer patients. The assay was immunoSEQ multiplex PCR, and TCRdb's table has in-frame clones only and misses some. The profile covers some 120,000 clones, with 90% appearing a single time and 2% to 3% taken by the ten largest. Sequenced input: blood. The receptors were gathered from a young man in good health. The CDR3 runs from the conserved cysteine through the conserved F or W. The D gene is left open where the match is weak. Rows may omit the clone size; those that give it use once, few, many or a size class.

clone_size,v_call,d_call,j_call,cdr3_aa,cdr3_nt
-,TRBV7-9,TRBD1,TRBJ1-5,CASSLSGGASNQPQHF,TGTGCCAGCAGCTTATCAGGGGGCGCAAGCAATCAGCCCCAGCATTTT
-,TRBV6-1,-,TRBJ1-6,CASSEVGVYNSPLHF,TGTGCCAGCAGTGAAGTAGGGGTGTATAATTCACCCCTCCACTTT
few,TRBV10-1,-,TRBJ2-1,CASSELRGSREFDYGEQFF,TGCGCCAGCAGTGAGCTGAGGGGTAGCCGGGAATTCGACTATGGTGAGCAGTTCTTC
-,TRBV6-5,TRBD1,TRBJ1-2,CASIITRDRGRGYTF,TGTGCCAGCATCATCACCCGGGACAGGGGGCGAGGCTACACCTTC
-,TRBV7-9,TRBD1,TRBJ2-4,CASSLGQGASKNIQYF,TGTGCCAGCAGTCTAGGACAGGGGGCATCCAAAAACATTCAGTACTTC
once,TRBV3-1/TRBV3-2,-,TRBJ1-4,CASSPGLEKLFF,TGTGCCAGCAGTCCCGGCCTGGAAAAACTGTTTTTT
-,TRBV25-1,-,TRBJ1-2,CASSAYGSSYGYTF,TGTGCCAGCAGTGCCTACGGGTCTTCCTATGGCTACACCTTC
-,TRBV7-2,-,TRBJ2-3,CASSLGVSRSTDTQYF,TGTGCCAGCAGCTTAGGGGTTAGCAGGAGCACAGATACGCAGTATTTT
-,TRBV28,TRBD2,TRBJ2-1,CASSPSGLVGYEQFF,TGTGCCAGCAGTCCCTCGGGACTAGTAGGCTATGAGCAGTTCTTC
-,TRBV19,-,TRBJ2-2,CASSIVAENTGELFF,TGTGCCAGTAGTATAGTGGCAGAGAACACCGGGGAGCTGTTTTTT
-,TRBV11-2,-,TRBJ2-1,CASSSSGTSYNEQFF,TGTGCCAGCAGCTCATCTGGAACTTCCTACAATGAGCAGTTCTTC
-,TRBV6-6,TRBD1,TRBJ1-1,CASRGQGGRTEAFF,TGTGCCAGCAGGGGCCAGGGGGGGCGCACTGAAGCTTTCTTT
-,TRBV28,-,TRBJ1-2,CASRQRANYGYTF,TGTGCCAGCAGGCAACGGGCTAACTATGGCTACACCTTC
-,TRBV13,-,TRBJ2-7,CASSLERGRLVVPYEQYF,TGTGCCAGCAGCTTAGAGAGGGGCCGACTAGTAGTACCCTACGAGCAGTACTTC
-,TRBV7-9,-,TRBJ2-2,CASSWTERNTGELFF,TGTGCCAGCAGCTGGACGGAGCGAAACACCGGGGAGCTGTTTTTT
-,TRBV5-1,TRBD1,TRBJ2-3,CASSLGDRGTDTQYF,TGCGCCAGCAGCTTGGGGGACAGGGGAACAGATACGCAGTATTTT
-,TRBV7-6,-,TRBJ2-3,CASSLSRGSDTQYF,TGTGCCAGCAGCTTAAGTAGAGGCTCAGATACGCAGTATTTT
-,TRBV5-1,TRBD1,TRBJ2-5,CASSMGQDLWETQYF,TGCGCCAGCAGCATGGGACAGGACTTGTGGGAGACCCAGTACTTC
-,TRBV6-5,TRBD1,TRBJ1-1,CASSRQGAHTEAFF,TGTGCCAGCAGTAGACAGGGGGCGCATACTGAAGCTTTCTTT
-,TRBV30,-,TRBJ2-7,CAWSDGGEQYF,TGTGCCTGGAGTGATGGGGGCGAGCAGTACTTC
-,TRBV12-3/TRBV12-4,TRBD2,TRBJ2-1,CASSFAGDEQFF,TGTGCCAGCAGTTTCGCGGGGGATGAGCAGTTCTTC
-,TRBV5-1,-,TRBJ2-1,CASSLLASEGNEQFF,TGCGCCAGCAGCTTGCTGGCTAGCGAGGGGAATGAGCAGTTCTTC
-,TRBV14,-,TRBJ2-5,CASSQSWANQETQYF,TGTGCCAGCAGCCAATCCTGGGCAAACCAAGAGACCCAGTACTTC
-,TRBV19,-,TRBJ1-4,CASRPGSADGEKLFF,TGTGCCAGTAGGCCTGGCTCGGCAGACGGCGAAAAACTGTTTTTT
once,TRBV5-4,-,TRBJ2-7,CASSLSPQGYEQYF,TGTGCCAGCAGCTTGAGCCCCCAGGGGTACGAGCAGTACTTC
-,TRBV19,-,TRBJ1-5,CASSIHRDQPQHF,TGTGCCAGTAGTATTCACCGGGATCAGCCCCAGCATTTT
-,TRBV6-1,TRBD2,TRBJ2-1,CASSEEASGGNEQFF,TGTGCCAGCAGTGAAGAGGCTAGCGGGGGGAATGAGCAGTTCTTC
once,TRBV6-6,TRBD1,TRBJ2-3,CASSGQGVGTDTQYF,TGTGCCAGCAGCGGACAGGGCGTGGGCACAGATACGCAGTATTTT
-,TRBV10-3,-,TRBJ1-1,CAIRSNRDTEAFF,TGTGCCATCAGATCTAACAGGGACACTGAAGCTTTCTTT
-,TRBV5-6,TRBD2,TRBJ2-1,CASSRGTSGNEQFF,TGTGCCAGCAGCCGAGGGACTAGCGGGAATGAGCAGTTCTTC
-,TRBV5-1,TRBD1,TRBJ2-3,CASSPGQGMDTQYF,TGCGCCAGCAGCCCGGGACAGGGGATGGATACGCAGTATTTT
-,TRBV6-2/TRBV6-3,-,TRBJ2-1,CASSYSGVGSEQFF,TGTGCCAGCAGTTACTCAGGGGTGGGCTCTGAGCAGTTCTTC
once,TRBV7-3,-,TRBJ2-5,CASSRGVQQWETQYF,TGTGCCAGCAGCAGAGGAGTACAACAATGGGAGACCCAGTACTTC
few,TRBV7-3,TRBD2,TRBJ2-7,CASSPGGGPLYEQYF,TGTGCCAGCAGCCCGGGAGGGGGGCCCCTCTACGAGCAGTACTTC
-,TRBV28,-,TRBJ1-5,CASSLEAVGNQPQHF,TGTGCCAGCAGTTTGGAGGCTGTTGGCAATCAGCCCCAGCATTTT
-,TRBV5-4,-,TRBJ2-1,CASSAGLSGVYNEQFF,TGTGCCAGCAGCGCTGGACTATCCGGGGTCTACAATGAGCAGTTCTTC
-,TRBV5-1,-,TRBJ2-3,CASSFGGPNPDTQYF,TGCGCCAGCAGCTTCGGGGGACCGAACCCAGATACGCAGTATTTT
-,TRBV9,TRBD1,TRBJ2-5,CASSKQGAGETQYF,TGTGCCAGCAGCAAGCAGGGGGCGGGTGAGACCCAGTACTTC
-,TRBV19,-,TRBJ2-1,CASSTGVNEQFF,TGTGCCAGTAGCACCGGAGTGAATGAGCAGTTCTTC
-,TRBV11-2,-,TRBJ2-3,CASSLVPRSTDTQYF,TGTGCCAGCAGCTTAGTGCCACGTAGCACAGATACGCAGTATTTT
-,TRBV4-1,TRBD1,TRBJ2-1,CASSQEGTGWLDEQFF,TGCGCCAGCAGCCAAGAAGGGACAGGGTGGCTCGATGAGCAGTTCTTC
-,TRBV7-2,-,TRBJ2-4,CASSLEGNPRDIQYF,TGTGCCAGCAGCTTAGAGGGAAACCCTAGGGACATTCAGTACTTC
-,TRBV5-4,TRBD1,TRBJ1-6,CASRSGQGHNSPLHF,TGTGCCAGCAGGTCAGGACAGGGGCATAATTCACCCCTCCACTTT
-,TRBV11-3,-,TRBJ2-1,CASSLGTAYNEQFF,TGTGCCAGCAGCTTAGGGACAGCATACAATGAGCAGTTCTTC
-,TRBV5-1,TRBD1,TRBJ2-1,CASSPDRPSSYNEQFF,TGCGCCAGCAGTCCGGACAGGCCGAGCTCCTACAATGAGCAGTTCTTC
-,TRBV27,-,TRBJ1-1,CASSFGEIMNTEAFF,TGTGCCAGCAGTTTTGGGGAAATCATGAACACTGAAGCTTTCTTT
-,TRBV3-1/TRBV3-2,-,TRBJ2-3,CASSQADAQYF,TGTGCCAGCAGCCAAGCGGATGCGCAGTATTTT
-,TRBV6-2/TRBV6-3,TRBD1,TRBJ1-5,CASSLLTGSPSNQPQHF,TGTGCCAGCAGTTTATTGACAGGGAGTCCTAGCAATCAGCCCCAGCATTTT
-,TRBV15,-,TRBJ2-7,CATSRGRYEQYF,TGTGCCACCAGCAGAGGTCGGTACGAGCAGTACTTC
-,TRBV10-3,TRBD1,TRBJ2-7,CAISEDRVGEQYF,TGTGCCATCAGTGAAGACAGGGTAGGCGAGCAGTACTTC
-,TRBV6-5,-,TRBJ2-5,CASSKGVIDQETQYF,TGTGCCAGCAGTAAGGGGGTGATAGACCAAGAGACCCAGTACTTC
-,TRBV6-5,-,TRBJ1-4,CASSSRDPPEKLFF,TGTGCCAGCAGTTCCCGGGACCCGCCGGAAAAACTGTTTTTT
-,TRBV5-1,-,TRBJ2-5,CASSPDGRGASETQYF,TGCGCCAGCAGCCCGGATGGCAGGGGGGCGTCGGAGACCCAGTACTTC
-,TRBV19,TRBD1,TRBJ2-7,CASSIVGTGQYEQYF,TGTGCCAGTAGTATAGTCGGGACAGGCCAATACGAGCAGTACTTC
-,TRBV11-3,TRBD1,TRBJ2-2,CASSLLRTGILAGELFF,TGTGCCAGCAGCCTTCTCCGGACAGGGATCTTAGCGGGGGAGCTGTTTTTT